This TCR beta chain was recovered during a study of T cell repertoires in cytomegalovirus infection. At the level of the study: In the study, CMV epitopes included recently identified HLA-C-restricted and well-studied HLA-B-restricted ones. Both a matching HLA type and CMV infection were indicated by public TCR beta signatures. Study-wide points: HLA-C-restricted CMV-specific TCR beta clonotypes prevailed in the ex vivo response.

This clonotype was detected ten times or more. Its antigen remains unidentified. MiXCR, run by TCRdb on the reads, gives a single entry per CDR3 protein. Counted here are 700,000 to 950,000 distinct CDR3 sequences, over 25% occurring once; the ten biggest clones make up around an eighth. The sequencing used cultured CD8+ T cells from PBMCs, collected from culture after CMV antigen stimulation. The receptor comes from a human donor in good health (CMV status not recorded). Some clones in this sample may be carry-over from other donors' samples.

For the CDR3, the DNA is TGCGCCAGCAGCCAAGTCTCCGGGGAGCTGTTTTTT. It yields the protein CASSQVSGELFF. This chain links TRBV4-1 with TRBJ2-2, with D unclear. Germline values: CDR1 MGHRA, CDR2 YSYEKL. Trimming left V 1 base short and J 6 bases short, with 3 bases between. There are 12 residues in the CDR3.